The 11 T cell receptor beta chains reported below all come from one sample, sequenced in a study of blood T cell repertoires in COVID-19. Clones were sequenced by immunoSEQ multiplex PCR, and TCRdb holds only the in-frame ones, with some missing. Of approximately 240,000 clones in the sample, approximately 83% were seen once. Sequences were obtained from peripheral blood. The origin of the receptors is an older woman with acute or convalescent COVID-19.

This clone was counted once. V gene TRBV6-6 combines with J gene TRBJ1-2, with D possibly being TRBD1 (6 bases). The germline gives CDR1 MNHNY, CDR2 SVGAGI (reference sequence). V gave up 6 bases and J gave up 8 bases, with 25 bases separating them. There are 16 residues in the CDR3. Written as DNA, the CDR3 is TGTGCCAGCAGAGCCCAACAGCCAGGGGCCTTCGGAGGCTACACCTTC. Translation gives CASRAQQPGAFGGYTF.

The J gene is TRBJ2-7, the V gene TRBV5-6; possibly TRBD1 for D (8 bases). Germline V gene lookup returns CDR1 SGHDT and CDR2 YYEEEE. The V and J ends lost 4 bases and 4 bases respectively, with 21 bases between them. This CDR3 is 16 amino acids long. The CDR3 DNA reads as TGTGCCAGCAGCCTCCCAGCGGGACAGGCCCAGTACGAGCAGTACTTC. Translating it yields CASSLPAGQAQYEQYF.

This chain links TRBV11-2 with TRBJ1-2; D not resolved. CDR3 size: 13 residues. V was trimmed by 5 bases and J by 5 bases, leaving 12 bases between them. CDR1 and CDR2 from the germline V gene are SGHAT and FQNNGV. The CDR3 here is CASSPDGLYGYTF. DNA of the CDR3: TGTGCCAGCAGCCCAGACGGACTGTATGGCTACACCTTC.

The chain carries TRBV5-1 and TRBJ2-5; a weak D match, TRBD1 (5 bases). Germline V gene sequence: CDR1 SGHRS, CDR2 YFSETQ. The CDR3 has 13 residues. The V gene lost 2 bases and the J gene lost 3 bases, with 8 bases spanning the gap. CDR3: CASSFVGEETQYF. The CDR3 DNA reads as TGCGCCAGCAGCTTTGTAGGGGAAGAGACCCAGTACTTC.

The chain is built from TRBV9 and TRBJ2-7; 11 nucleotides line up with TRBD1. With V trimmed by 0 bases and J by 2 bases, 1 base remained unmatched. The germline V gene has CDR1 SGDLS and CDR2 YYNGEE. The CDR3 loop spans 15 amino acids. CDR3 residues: CASSVGGQGAYEQYF. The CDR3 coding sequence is TGTGCCAGCAGCGTAGGGGGACAGGGGGCCTACGAGCAGTACTTC.

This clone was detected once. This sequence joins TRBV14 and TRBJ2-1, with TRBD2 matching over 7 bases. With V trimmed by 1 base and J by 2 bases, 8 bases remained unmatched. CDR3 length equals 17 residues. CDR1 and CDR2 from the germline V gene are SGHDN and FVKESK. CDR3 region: CASSQGPTSVAYNEQFF. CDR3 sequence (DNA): TGTGCCAGCAGCCAAGGTCCCACTAGCGTGGCCTACAATGAGCAGTTCTTC. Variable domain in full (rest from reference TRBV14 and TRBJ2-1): EAGVTQFPSHSVIEKGQTVTLRCDPISGHDNLYWYRRVMGKEIKFLLHFVKESKQDESGMPNNRFLAERTGGTYSTLKVQPAELEDSGVYFCASSQGPTSVAYNEQFFGPGTRLTVL.

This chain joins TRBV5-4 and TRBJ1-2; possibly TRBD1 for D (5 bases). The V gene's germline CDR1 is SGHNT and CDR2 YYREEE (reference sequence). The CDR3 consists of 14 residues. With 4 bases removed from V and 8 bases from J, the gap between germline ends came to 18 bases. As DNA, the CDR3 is TGTGCCAGCAGCCAAACAGGTGCTTGGGAAGGCTACACCTTC. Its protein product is CASSQTGAWEGYTF. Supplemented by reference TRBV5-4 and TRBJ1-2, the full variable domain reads ETGVTQSPTHLIKTRGQQVTLRCSSQSGHNTVSWYQQALGQGPQFIFQYYREEENGRGNFPPRFSGLQFPNYSSELNVNALELDDSALYLCASSQTGAWEGYTFGSGTRLTVV.

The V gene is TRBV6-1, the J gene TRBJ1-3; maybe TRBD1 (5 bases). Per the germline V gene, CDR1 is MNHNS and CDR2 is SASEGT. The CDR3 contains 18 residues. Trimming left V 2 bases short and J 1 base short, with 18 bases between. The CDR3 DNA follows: TGTGCCAGCAGTGAACTACCGGACATTCCCGGGTCTGGAAACACCATATATTTT. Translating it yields CASSELPDIPGSGNTIYF.

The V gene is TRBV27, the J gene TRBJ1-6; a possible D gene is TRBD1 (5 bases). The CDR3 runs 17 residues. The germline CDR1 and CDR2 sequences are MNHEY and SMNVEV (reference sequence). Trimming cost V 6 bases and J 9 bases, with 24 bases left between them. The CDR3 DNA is TGTGCCAGCAGATTTGCAGGGTTTAATATTCGGACTTCACCCCTCCACTTT. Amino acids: CASRFAGFNIRTSPLHF.

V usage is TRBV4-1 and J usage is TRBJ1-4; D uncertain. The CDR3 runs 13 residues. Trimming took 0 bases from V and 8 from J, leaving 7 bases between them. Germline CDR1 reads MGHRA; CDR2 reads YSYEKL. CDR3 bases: TGCGCCAGCAGCCAAGAAGTGAGGGAAAAACTGTTTTTT. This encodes CASSQEVREKLFF.

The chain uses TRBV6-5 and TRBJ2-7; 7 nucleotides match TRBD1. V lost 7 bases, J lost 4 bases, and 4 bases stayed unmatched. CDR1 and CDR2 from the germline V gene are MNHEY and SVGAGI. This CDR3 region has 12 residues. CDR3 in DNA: TGTGCCAGCAACAACAGGGGTTACGAGCAGTACTTC. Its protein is CASNNRGYEQYF.